Below are 4 T cell receptor beta chains sequenced from a single sample in a study of cytomegalovirus exposure and HLA in healthy donors. In the PCR, 60 Vbeta and 13 Jbeta primers were used. Libraries were prepared by immunoSEQ multiplex PCR; TCRdb keeps only in-frame clonotypes and omits some of them. The table shows around 32,000 clones, with 40% to 50% occurring only once. Sequencing was done on a sample of PBMCs. These receptors were obtained from a woman between 50 and 59 years old in good health and CMV-seronegative.

A few counts support this clone. The gene calls are TRBV28 and TRBJ2-1; 7 bases agree with TRBD1. Germline assignment: CDR1 MDHEN and CDR2 SYDVKM. The CDR3 runs 18 residues. V lost 5 bases to trimming and J lost 4 bases; unmatched junction nucleotides: 17. Here the CDR3 reads CASSVVTGKGSGYNEQFF. The CDR3 coding sequence is TGTGCCAGCAGTGTTGTGACAGGGAAAGGTTCGGGATACAATGAGCAGTTCTTC.

A few counts support this clone. The V gene is TRBV6-5, the J gene TRBJ1-2; 9 positions agree with TRBD1. After removal of 3 bases from V and 3 bases from J, the junction contained 5 bases not matched to a gene. This CDR3 is 15 amino acids long. Germline values: CDR1 MNHEY, CDR2 SVGAGI. The CDR3: CASSYGQGWDYGYTF. The CDR3 nucleotides are TGTGCCAGCAGTTATGGACAGGGGTGGGACTATGGCTACACCTTC.

This clone was observed a handful of times. The chain uses TRBV7-9 and TRBJ2-7; 12 positions match TRBD2. With V trimmed by 7 bases and J by 0 bases, 7 bases remained unmatched. The CDR3 sequence is 16 residues long. Per germline, CDR1 SEHNR and CDR2 FQNEAQ (reference sequence). The chain's CDR3 is CASTRTSGTFSYEQYF. The CDR3 coding sequence is TGTGCCAGCACCCGGACTAGCGGGACCTTCTCCTACGAGCAGTACTTC.

The chain has TRBV27 and TRBJ2-7; no firm D call. The CDR3 is 14 residues long. V dropped 10 bases and J dropped 1 base, with 17 bases sitting between them. Germline loops: CDR1 MNHEY, CDR2 SMNVEV (reference sequence). The CDR3 region has the DNA TGTGCCATCAAACGCGACTGGAGATCCTACGAGCAGTACTTC. The encoded protein is CAIKRDWRSYEQYF.